This TCR beta chain was obtained from a study of CD8 T cells in Susac syndrome. Concerning this clonotype: Its specificity is unknown.

Study-wide results and limits: The study recognized that its TCR sequencing and HLA analysis covered a relatively small number of individuals.

Reverse transcription of about 0.45 to 1 ug RNA was performed with random hexamers. Amplification of TCR beta CDR3 was carried out by immunoSEQ multiplex PCR, which covered 54 Vbeta and 13 Jbeta segments. MiXCR was run by TCRdb on the immunoSEQ multiplex PCR reads, yielding one entry per CDR3 protein. The sample has roughly 140,000 distinct CDR3 sequences, approximately 93% seen once. J gave up 5 bases and V 4 bases, and 7 bases lay outside the gene matches. This CDR3 is 15 amino acids long. The multiple sclerosis control cohort comprised treatment-naive individuals presenting with stable or active relapsing-remitting disease. TEMRA cells were FACS-enriched, with CD8+ and CD4+ T cells isolated negatively.

The chain links TRBV12-3 or TRBV12-4 to TRBJ2-1; 8 nucleotides line up with TRBD2. This clonotype was sampled from a human donor with multiple sclerosis. Sequenced sample: CD8+ T cells from PBMCs. CDR3 loop: CASSYPGGAHNEQFF. In DNA form, the CDR3 reads TGTGCCAGCAGTTACCCGGGGGGGGCTCACAATGAGCAGTTCTTC.